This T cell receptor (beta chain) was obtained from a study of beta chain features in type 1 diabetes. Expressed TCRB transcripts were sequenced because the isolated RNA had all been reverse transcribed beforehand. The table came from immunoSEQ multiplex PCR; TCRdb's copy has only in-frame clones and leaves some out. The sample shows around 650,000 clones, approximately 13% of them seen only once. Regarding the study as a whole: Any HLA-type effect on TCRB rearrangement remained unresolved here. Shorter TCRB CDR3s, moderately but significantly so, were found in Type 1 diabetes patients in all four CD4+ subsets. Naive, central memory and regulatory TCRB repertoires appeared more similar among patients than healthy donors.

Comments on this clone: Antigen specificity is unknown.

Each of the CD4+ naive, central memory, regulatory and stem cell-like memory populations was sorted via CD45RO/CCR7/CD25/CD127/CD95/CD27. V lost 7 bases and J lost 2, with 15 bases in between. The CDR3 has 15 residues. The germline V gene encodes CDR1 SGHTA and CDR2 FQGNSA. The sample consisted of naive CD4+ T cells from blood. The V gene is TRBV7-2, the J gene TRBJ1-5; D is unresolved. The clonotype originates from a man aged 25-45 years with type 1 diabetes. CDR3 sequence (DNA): TGTGCCAGCACCGCGTGGTCGGGCGGCAATCAGCCCCAGCATTTT. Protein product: CASTAWSGGNQPQHF. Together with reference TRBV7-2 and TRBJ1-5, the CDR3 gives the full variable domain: GAGVSQSPSNKVTEKGKDVELRCDPISGHTALYWYRQSLGQGLEFLIYFQGNSAPDKSGLPSDRFSAERTGGSVSTLTIQRTQQEDSAVYLCASTAWSGGNQPQHFGDGTRLSIL.